The 8 T cell receptor beta chains below all came from one sample that was sequenced in a study of control samples from healthy donors and cancer patients. The repertoire was sequenced with immunoSEQ multiplex PCR; TCRdb's copy has only in-frame clones and lacks some. This sample has roughly 88,000 clones, with 85% to 95% found just once. Sequencing used blood. The receptors were gathered from a young man in good health.

This chain connects TRBV4-1 to TRBJ2-2; possible D gene TRBD1, 5 bases. Germline loops: CDR1 MGHRA, CDR2 YSYEKL. V was pared by 4 bases and J by 6 bases, with 6 bases between. The CDR3 extends over 12 amino acids. The CDR3 DNA follows: TGCGCCAGCAGCCCAGGGTCCGGGGAGCTGTTTTTT. Translated, it gives CASSPGSGELFF.

This clone was seen just once. The J gene is TRBJ2-7, the V gene TRBV20-1; 8 bases align to TRBD2. Germline V gives CDR1 DFQATT, CDR2 SNEGSKA (reference sequence). The J segment lost 5 bases and the V segment lost 3 bases, leaving 15 bases of the junction unmatched. The CDR3 has 16 residues. CDR3 nucleotide sequence: TGCAGTGCTAGTCCCGGGGGGGCGGGAGTAAGGGACGAGCAGTACTTC. Translating it yields CSASPGGAGVRDEQYF.

The chain combines TRBV3-1 (or the pseudogene TRBV3-2) with TRBJ1-1, with 7 bases lining up with TRBD1. The V segment lost 1 base and the J segment 0 bases; nucleotides outside the gene matches: 8. The germline CDR1 and CDR2 sequences are LGHDT and YNNKEL (reference sequence). CDR3 length: 17 residues. The DNA for the CDR3 is TGTGCCAGCAGCCAAGGAAGAGACAGGGACTTGAACACTGAAGCTTTCTTT. Translation: CASSQGRDRDLNTEAFF.

Concerning this clone itself: At one end, the junction sequence differs from germline, possibly due to a read error. This sequence joins TRBV7-9 and TRBJ2-2; no reliable D call. Germline V gene lookup returns CDR1 SEHNR and CDR2 FQNEAQ (reference sequence). The length of the CDR3 is 14 residues. Here the CDR3 reads CASSFGLNPGELFF. The CDR3 bases are TGTGCCAGCAGCTTTGGGTTGAACCCCGGGGAGCTGTTTTTT.

This chain connects TRBV6-2 or TRBV6-3 to TRBJ1-1; D unclear. Germline-derived CDR1 and CDR2 are MNHEY and SVGEGT. The CDR3 covers 14 residues. The germline V and J ends were trimmed by 6 bases and 2 bases, with 13 bases remaining between them. CDR3 in amino acids: CASSLRAINTEAFF. The CDR3 DNA sequence: TGTGCCAGCAGCCTACGGGCAATTAACACTGAAGCTTTCTTT.

The V call is TRBV2, the J call TRBJ2-2; D is unresolved. V shed 5 bases and J shed 0 bases, with 10 bases lying between them. This CDR3 has 15 amino acids. Germline CDR1 is SNHLY and CDR2 is FYNNEI. CDR3 coding DNA: TGTGCCAGCAGTAGAGGCAACCCGAACACCGGGGAGCTGTTTTTT. This translates into CASSRGNPNTGELFF. Full variable domain (rest looked up from reference TRBV2 and TRBJ2-2): EPEVTQTPSHQVTQMGQEVILRCVPISNHLYFYWYRQILGQKVEFLVSFYNNEISEKSEIFDDQFSVERPDGSNFTLKIRSTKLEDSAMYFCASSRGNPNTGELFFGEGSRLTVL.

The gene calls are TRBV7-9 and TRBJ2-7, with 8 bases that match TRBD1. The V and J ends lost 4 bases and 4 bases, in that order; junction bases with no gene match: 6. Germline V lookup: CDR1 SEHNR, CDR2 FQNEAQ (reference sequence). The length of the CDR3 is 14 residues. The CDR3 region has the DNA TGTGCCAGCAGCTCCCTGGACAGGGCTTACGAGCAGTACTTC. Translated: CASSSLDRAYEQYF.

The chain is built from TRBV6-9 and TRBJ1-6; D uncertain. The CDR3 is 15 amino acids. The germline V and J ends were trimmed by 10 bases and 7 bases, with 20 bases remaining between them. From germline, CDR1 is MNHGY and CDR2 SVAAGI. The chain's CDR3 is CANLRTAEGNSPLHF. For the CDR3, the DNA is TGTGCCAACCTGCGGACGGCCGAAGGCAATTCACCCCTCCACTTT.